In its sample, the clone carrying this T cell receptor (beta chain) was seen a few times. The sample originates from a study of blood T cell repertoires in COVID-19. The repertoire was sequenced with immunoSEQ multiplex PCR; TCRdb's copy has only in-frame clones and lacks some. The repertoire consists of about 330,000 clones, with 87% occurring once and the leading ten covering 7.5% to 10%. Material for sequencing was peripheral blood. The TCR was taken from a man younger than 45 with COVID-19, enrolled during active disease.

The CDR3 coding sequence is TGTGCCAGCATTCCCTCGGACAGGGGGCGACGCGAGCAGTTCTTC. Amino acid sequence: CASIPSDRGRREQFF. J is TRBJ2-1 and V is TRBV28; 11 bases map to TRBD1. Germline V gene sequence: CDR1 MDHEN, CDR2 SYDVKM. J lost 10 bases, V lost 7 bases, and 12 bases had no gene match. The CDR3 runs to 15 residues. The variable domain in full, with the rest retrieved from reference TRBV28 and TRBJ2-1, is DVKVTQSSRYLVKRTGEKVFLECVQDMDHENMFWYRQDPGLGLRLIYFSYDVKMKEKGDIPEGYSVSREKKERFSLILESASTNQTSMYLCASIPSDRGRREQFFGPGTRLTVL.